These 2 T cell receptor beta chains came from one sample sequenced in a study of blood T cell repertoires in COVID-19. Sequenced by immunoSEQ multiplex PCR; TCRdb stores in-frame clones only, minus some. The table lists approximately 260,000 clones, approximately 87% of them singletons, with around 4.5% in the top ten. Sample: peripheral blood. These receptors originate from a man between 60 and 75 years old who had recovered from COVID-19.

The gene calls are TRBV2 and TRBJ1-2, with TRBD1 matching over 8 bases. V lost 10 bases to trimming and J lost 5 bases; unmatched junction nucleotides: 9. Germline V CDR1 and CDR2: SNHLY, FYNNEI. The CDR3 has 13 amino acids. The CDR3 nucleotides are TGTGCCACACAAGACAGGGGAGTTTATGGCTACACCTTC. This encodes CATQDRGVYGYTF.

This chain uses TRBV19 with TRBJ2-6, with D possibly being TRBD1 (6 bases). Germline V gives CDR1 LNHDA, CDR2 SQIVND (reference sequence). The CDR3 length is 15 residues. Trimming cost V 4 bases and J 2 bases, with 9 bases left between them. This CDR3 reads CASSSNRAGANVLTF. In DNA form, the CDR3 reads TGTGCCAGTAGTAGCAACAGGGCTGGGGCCAACGTCCTGACTTTC.